The T cell receptor (beta chain) described here comes from a study of cytomegalovirus exposure and HLA in healthy donors (dated by TCRdb to about 2017). A note on the overall study: In an earlier analysis of approximately 500 of the donors, 250 to 300 Gb of sequence data and just under 120 million unique TCR beta sequences from roughly 200 million T cells were reported. Roughly 300 gigabases of sequencing data and roughly 81 million unique TCR sequences made up an early release that covered several hundred HLA-typed donors. Of the 300 to 450 genotyped donors, 81% were placed in the genetic ancestry cluster associated with self-reported Caucasian donors. The study was designed to test whether signatures of past pathogen exposure could be identified by cataloging public T cell receptors. The T cell repertoires of some 670 subjects were profiled by immunosequencing and related to cytomegalovirus serostatus. Besides the first cohort of roughly 660 subjects, a separate validation cohort made up of around 120 different subjects was used. High-throughput TCR immunosequencing, statistical association of individual TCRs with disease status, and machine learning were combined to predict cytomegalovirus infection status. In a later analysis, previously published TCR beta repertoires from about 670 donors were re-analyzed and high-resolution HLA genotyping was added so that TCR occurrence patterns could be studied. In the later analysis, no new phenotypic data were used to find candidate immune exposures; instead, reliance was placed on TCR beta sequences and their occurrence across donors. To decide whether each TCR beta V gene segment behaved as functional or pseudogenic, an earlier analysis of some 600 of the donors relied on high-throughput TCR beta sequencing. Donor age, sex, ethnicity and CMV serostatus were compiled alongside the repertoire data. A later genetic analysis used genome-wide SNP genotypes for about 60% of the roughly 670 donors, treating that subset as a discovery cohort. All discovery cohort repertoires had been generated using a single sequencing platform. HLA typing included class I and class II loci at four-digit resolution. Typing coverage differed by locus: A, B, C, DRB1 and DQB1 were typed in roughly 620-630 donors, DQA1 in roughly 510, DPA1 in 600 to 610, and DPB1 in 400 to 490. Because of strong linkage in the cohort, five DR-DQ haplotypes were treated as single units for association and clustering. Across 300 to 500 genotyped donors of the cohort, an average of about 220,000 unique TCR beta nucleotide sequences per donor were sequenced, and roughly 20% of those sequences were non-productive.

Receptors were amplified or captured by the immunoSEQ multiplex PCR assay. A mixture of 60 forward primers for TCR Vbeta segments and 13 reverse primers for TCR Jbeta segments was used in the multiplex PCR. The CDR3 region of rearranged TCR beta genes was amplified from genomic DNA by a multiplex PCR assay. Amplified TCR beta libraries were sequenced as 87-base-pair reads on the Illumina HiSeq System. The published analysis was carried out like this. A later analysis tallied about 77 million unique TCR beta chains across the 550 to 850 repertoires, and approximately 11 million of those chains were shared by two or more donors. Raw reads were error-corrected and collapsed into unique sequences with a nearest-neighbor algorithm that merged closely related sequences to remove PCR and sequencing errors. CDR3 sequences were aligned to IMGT reference sequences to assign V, D and J gene segments. For a sequence to be retained, a match of at least six nucleotides was required to both a V gene segment and a J gene segment. Rearrangements were classified as productive when the CDR3 lacked stop codons and remained in frame with V and J, and all other rearrangements were classified as non-productive. Following IMGT convention, CDR3 was defined as the stretch from the second conserved V-encoded cysteine up to the conserved J-encoded phenylalanine. The earlier analysis of about 610 of the donors excluded sequences that lacked an unambiguous match to a single V gene segment. An earlier analysis of a few hundred of the donors called V segments functional above 56.7% productive rearrangements and segregating when the between-donor standard deviation exceeded 5%. A statistical classification framework was built for diagnosing cytomegalovirus status from the catalog of TCR beta chain sequences. V and J gene assignment, in a later analysis, came from comparing TCR nucleotide sequences with IMGT/GENE-DB human TR gene sequences. The TCRdist pipeline was used in a later analysis to assign CDR3 sequences and most-parsimonious VDJ recombination scenarios. A later analysis defined each TCR beta chain by its CDR3 amino acid sequence plus V-gene family, and excluded reads lacking a unique V-gene family. As a way to deal with suspected cross-contamination and a sequencing artifact, a later analysis dropped approximately 570 nucleotide sequences that were highly shared and had low generation probability. For each public chain, a later analysis derived a clonal expansion index from normalized ranks of inferred template counts within each repertoire. A later analysis computed generation probabilities with a VDJ recombination model fitted to out-of-frame rearrangements, and checked the results against IGoR. In a later analysis, hypergeometric tests were used to score TCR-TCR, TCR-HLA and TCR-CMV co-occurrence, with a repertoire-size bias correction applied to TCR pairs. In a later analysis, false discovery rates were estimated by permuting HLA or CMV assignments 20 times. In a later analysis, co-occurring TCRs were grouped using DBSCAN, and TCRdist sequence similarity was added for clustering within HLA-allele-positive subsets. Co-occurrence clustering excluded repertoires with fewer than 30,000 or more than 120,000 public chains, plus five with anomalous nucleotide sharing. Not all clones reach the TCRdb copy of this immuneACCESS table, which keeps in-frame sequences only. Checked studies attribute under half of the gap to unresolved V genes and leave the rest unexplained. D and trimming come from the DNA, and the V and J calls and clone size come from that table. The sample has about 110,000 clones on record, under 85% of them singletons. The ten most abundant clones make up 2.1% of the sample.

On the study overall, not on this receptor specifically: Most TCR sequences were observed very rarely across donors, whereas some public TCRs were present in many individuals. A later analysis associated 15,000 or so TCR beta sequences with specific HLA alleles at a false discovery rate of 0.05. Three of the identified cytomegalovirus-associated TCR beta chains were confirmed in vitro to be specific for cytomegalovirus antigens. A later genetic analysis associated a missense DCLRE1C variant with V-gene and J-gene trimming of TCR beta chains, and an independent cohort replicated the association. The classifier was reported to diagnose cytomegalovirus status with high specificity and sensitivity in both the original and validation cohorts. In an earlier analysis of some 540 of the donors, most TCR beta V segments appeared in productive rearrangements about 87% or about 30% of the time, broadly matching IMGT annotations. A further reported finding was that TCR beta sequences accurately predicted the HLA-A and HLA-B alleles for most subjects in the first cohort. The earlier analysis of almost 600 of the donors excluded over 15 rarely observed V segments, including chromosome 9 orphons, because counts were too low. When HLA alleles, especially DR and DQ, strongly co-occurred, TCR associations were difficult to assign to individual alleles. This cohort had only TCR beta chains sequenced, and the lack of alpha or paired-chain data limited which features could be detected. CMV serostatus was the only immune exposure information available for the cohort. HLA typing was unavailable for some donors at each locus, so association tests used only the typed subset. The authors suggested that the approach could potentially be generalized to other disease states and immunological phenotypes. According to a later genetic analysis, donors in an Asian-associated ancestry cluster had fewer N-insertions in productive TCRs than the roughly 660-donor mean. Correlated functional status among segregating V segments might reflect linkage disequilibrium, but an unknown experimental factor could not be ruled out. Some IMGT-functional V segments, including TRBV6-2 and TRBV6-3, could not be distinguished by the 87-base-pair reads and were therefore excluded. The study listed 150 to 200 TCR beta chains as associated with cytomegalovirus. A cluster of highly shared sequence variants was judged likely to represent a technical artifact of the sequencing pipeline. In a later analysis, most CMV-associated TCR beta chains were found to appear HLA-restricted, with HLA associations seemingly driven largely by CMV exposure. A later analysis found that TCR association rates varied across HLA loci, with DRB1 alleles showing the most associated TCRs and HLA-C alleles the fewest. The presence/absence analyses assumed that sequencing depth was roughly uniform across donors, and that assumption may not be true. A later analysis reported that several top co-occurrence clusters appeared linked to parvovirus B19, influenza, CMV and Epstein-Barr virus. In a later analysis, HLA-associated TCR beta chains showed more clonal expansion and lower generation probabilities than non-associated chains that were equally common.

In total, about 650 healthy bone marrow donors made up the cohort. At the time of sampling, all cohort members were nominally healthy, though unrecorded immune exposures were likely present. The donor was CMV seronegative and was included in the group of about 400 seronegative cohort members. Each donor provided a peripheral blood sample, and peripheral blood mononuclear cells were used for TCR beta sequencing. The Qiagen DNeasy Blood Extraction Kit was used to extract genomic DNA from the blood cell samples. Details on this clone: Its recognized antigen is unknown. Per-nucleotide qualities are absent, and no much larger clonotype sits a single base away.

Trimming at the junction amounts to 0 bases on V and 8 bases on J, and the germline ends lie 14 bases apart. Looking up the germline V gene yields CDR1 MNHNS and CDR2 SASEGT. Taken from cysteine to phenylalanine, the CDR3 has 15 residues. Only the CDR3 portion is preserved as DNA: 45 bases, with reading frame beginning at the first base. In this chain, TRBV6-1 is recombined with TRBJ1-3, with TRBD1 as a weak D call on 5 bases. This clonotype was obtained from a man aged 25-40 years in good health and CMV-seronegative. The sample comprised PBMCs. CDR3 sequence: CASSEARRAWDTIYF. The DNA sequence follows: TGTGCCAGCAGTGAAGCGCGCAGGGCTTGGGACACCATATATTTT.